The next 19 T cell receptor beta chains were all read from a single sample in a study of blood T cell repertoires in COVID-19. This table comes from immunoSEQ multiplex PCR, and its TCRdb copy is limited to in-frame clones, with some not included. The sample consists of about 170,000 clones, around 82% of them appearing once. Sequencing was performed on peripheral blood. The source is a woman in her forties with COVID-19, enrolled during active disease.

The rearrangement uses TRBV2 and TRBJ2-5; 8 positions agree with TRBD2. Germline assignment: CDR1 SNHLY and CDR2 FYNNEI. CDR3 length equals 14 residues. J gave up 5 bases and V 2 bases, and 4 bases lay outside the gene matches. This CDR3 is CASSEFSGEETQYF. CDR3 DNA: TGTGCCAGCAGTGAATTTAGCGGGGAGGAGACCCAGTACTTC.

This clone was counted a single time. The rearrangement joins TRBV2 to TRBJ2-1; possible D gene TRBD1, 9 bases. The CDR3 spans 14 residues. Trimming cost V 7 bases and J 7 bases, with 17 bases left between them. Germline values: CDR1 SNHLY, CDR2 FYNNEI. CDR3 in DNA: TGTGCCAGCACTGGCGGGGGGACAGGGAATGAGCAGTTCTTC. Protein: CASTGGGTGNEQFF.

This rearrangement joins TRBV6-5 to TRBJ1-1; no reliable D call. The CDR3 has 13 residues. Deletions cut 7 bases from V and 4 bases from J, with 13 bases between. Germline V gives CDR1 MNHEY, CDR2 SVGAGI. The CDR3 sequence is CASTRDPGTEAFF. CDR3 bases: TGTGCCAGCACGAGAGACCCGGGCACTGAAGCTTTCTTT.

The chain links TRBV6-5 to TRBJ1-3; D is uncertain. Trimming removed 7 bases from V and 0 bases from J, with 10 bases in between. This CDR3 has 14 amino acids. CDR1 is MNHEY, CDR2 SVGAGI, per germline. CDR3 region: CASKAEFSGNTIYF. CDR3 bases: TGTGCCAGCAAGGCGGAGTTCTCTGGAAACACCATATATTTT.

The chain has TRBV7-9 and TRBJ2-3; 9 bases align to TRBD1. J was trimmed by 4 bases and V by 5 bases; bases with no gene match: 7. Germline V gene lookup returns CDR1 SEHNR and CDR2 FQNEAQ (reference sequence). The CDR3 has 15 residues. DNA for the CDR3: TGTGCCAGCAGCAAGGACAGGGGAAAGTCAGATACGCAGTATTTT. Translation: CASSKDRGKSDTQYF.

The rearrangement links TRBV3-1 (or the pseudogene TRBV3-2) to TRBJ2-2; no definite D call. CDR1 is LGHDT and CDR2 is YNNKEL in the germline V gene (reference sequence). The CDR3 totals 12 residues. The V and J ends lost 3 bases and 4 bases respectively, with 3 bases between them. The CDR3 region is CASSHLTGELFF. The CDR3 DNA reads TGTGCCAGCAGCCACCTCACCGGGGAGCTGTTTTTT.

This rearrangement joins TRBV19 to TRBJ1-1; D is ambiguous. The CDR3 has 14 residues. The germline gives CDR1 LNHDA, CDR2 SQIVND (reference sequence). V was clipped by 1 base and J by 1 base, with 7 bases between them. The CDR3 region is CASSIGGQNTEAFF. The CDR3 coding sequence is TGTGCCAGTAGTATAGGAGGGCAGAACACTGAAGCTTTCTTT. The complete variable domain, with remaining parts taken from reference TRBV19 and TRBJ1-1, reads DGGITQSPKYLFRKEGQNVTLSCEQNLNHDAMYWYRQDPGQGLRLIYYSQIVNDFQKGDIAEGYSVSREKKESFPLTVTSAQKNPTAFYLCASSIGGQNTEAFFGQGTRLTVV.

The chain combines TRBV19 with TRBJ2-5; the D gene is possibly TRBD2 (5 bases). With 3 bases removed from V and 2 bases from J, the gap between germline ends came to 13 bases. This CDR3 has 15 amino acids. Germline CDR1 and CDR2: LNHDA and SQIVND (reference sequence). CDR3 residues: CASSITDGRQETQYF. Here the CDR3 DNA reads TGTGCCAGTAGTATTACCGATGGGAGACAAGAGACCCAGTACTTC.

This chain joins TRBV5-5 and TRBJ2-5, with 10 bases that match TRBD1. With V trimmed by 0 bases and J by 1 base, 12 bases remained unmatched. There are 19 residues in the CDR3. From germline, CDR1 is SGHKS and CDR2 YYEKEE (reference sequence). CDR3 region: CASSLGRDRGNDRQETQYF. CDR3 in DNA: TGTGCCAGCAGCTTGGGTAGGGACAGGGGAAACGACCGCCAAGAGACCCAGTACTTC.

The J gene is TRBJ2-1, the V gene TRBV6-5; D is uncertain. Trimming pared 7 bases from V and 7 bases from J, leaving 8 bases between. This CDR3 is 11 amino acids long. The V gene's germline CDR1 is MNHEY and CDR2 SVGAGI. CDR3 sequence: CASKRRNEQFF. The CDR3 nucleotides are TGTGCCAGCAAGAGGCGTAATGAGCAGTTCTTC.

CDR3 amino acids: CASSILSGTYNEQFF. The DNA of the CDR3 is TGTGCCAGTAGTATTCTGAGCGGAACTTACAATGAGCAGTTCTTC. J is TRBJ2-1 and V is TRBV19, with TRBD2 as a possible D gene (5 bases). Trimming took off 3 bases at V and 4 bases at J, with 13 bases between the two ends. CDR3 size: 15 residues. Germline lookup yields CDR1 LNHDA and CDR2 SQIVND (reference sequence). The full variable domain, in which reference TRBV19 and TRBJ2-1 provide the parts outside the CDR3, is DGGITQSPKYLFRKEGQNVTLSCEQNLNHDAMYWYRQDPGQGLRLIYYSQIVNDFQKGDIAEGYSVSREKKESFPLTVTSAQKNPTAFYLCASSILSGTYNEQFFGPGTRLTVL.

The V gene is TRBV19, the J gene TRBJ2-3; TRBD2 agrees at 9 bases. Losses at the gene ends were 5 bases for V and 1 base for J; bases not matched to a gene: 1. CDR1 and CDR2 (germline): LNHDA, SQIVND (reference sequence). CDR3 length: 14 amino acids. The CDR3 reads CASSLAGGTDTQYF. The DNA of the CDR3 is TGTGCCAGTAGTTTAGCGGGGGGCACAGATACGCAGTATTTT.

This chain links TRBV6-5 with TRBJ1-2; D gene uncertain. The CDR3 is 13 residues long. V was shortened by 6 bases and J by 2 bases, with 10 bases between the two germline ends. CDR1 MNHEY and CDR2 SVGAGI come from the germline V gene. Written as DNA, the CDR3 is TGTGCCAGCAGCCTCGACGGGAACTATGGCTACACCTTC. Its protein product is CASSLDGNYGYTF.

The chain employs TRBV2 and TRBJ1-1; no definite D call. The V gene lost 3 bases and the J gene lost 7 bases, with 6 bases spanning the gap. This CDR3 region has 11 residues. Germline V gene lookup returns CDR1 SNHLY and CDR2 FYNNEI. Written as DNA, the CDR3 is TGTGCCAGCAGTGAGGGCTTTGAAGCTTTCTTT. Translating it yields CASSEGFEAFF. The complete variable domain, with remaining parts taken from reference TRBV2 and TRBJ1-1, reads EPEVTQTPSHQVTQMGQEVILRCVPISNHLYFYWYRQILGQKVEFLVSFYNNEISEKSEIFDDQFSVERPDGSNFTLKIRSTKLEDSAMYFCASSEGFEAFFGQGTRLTVV.

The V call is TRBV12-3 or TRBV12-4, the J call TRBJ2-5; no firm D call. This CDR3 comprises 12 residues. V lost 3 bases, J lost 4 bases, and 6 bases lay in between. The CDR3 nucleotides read TGTGCCAGCAGTTTTTCGGGAGAGACCCAGTACTTC. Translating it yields CASSFSGETQYF.

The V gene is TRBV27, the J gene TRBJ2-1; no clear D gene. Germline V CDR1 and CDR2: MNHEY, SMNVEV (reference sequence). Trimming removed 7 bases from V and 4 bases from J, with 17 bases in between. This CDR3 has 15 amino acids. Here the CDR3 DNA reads TGTGCCAGCACTGGAGCCGATAAACTTTACAATGAGCAGTTCTTC. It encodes CASTGADKLYNEQFF.

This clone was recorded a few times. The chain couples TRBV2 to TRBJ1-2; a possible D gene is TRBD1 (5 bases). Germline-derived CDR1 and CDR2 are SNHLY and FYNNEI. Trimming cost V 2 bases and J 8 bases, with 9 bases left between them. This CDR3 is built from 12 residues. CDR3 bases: TGTGCCAGCAGTGAACTGGGGGGAGGCTACACCTTC. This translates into CASSELGGGYTF.

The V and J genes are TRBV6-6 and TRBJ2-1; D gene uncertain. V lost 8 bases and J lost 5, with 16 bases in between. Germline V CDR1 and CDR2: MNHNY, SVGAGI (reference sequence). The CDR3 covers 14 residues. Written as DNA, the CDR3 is TGTGCCAGCTCCGGAGAAGCGAGAAACAATGAGCAGTTCTTC. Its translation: CASSGEARNNEQFF.

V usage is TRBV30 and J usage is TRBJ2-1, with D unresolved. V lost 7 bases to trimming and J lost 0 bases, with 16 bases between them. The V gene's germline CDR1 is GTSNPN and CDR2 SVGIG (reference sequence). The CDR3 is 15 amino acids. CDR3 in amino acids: CASYQPLSSYNEQFF. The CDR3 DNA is TGTGCCTCCTACCAACCCTTAAGCTCCTACAATGAGCAGTTCTTC.